What follows are 6 T cell receptor beta chains derived from one specimen sequenced in a study of PD-L1 blockade in urothelial cancer. TCRdb keeps only in-frame clones here, not all; method: immunoSEQ multiplex PCR. Of tens of thousands of clones listed, approximately 84% were seen once; the top ten hold about 15%. Time point reported: pretreatment peripheral blood. The source material was PBMCs, sampled around atezolizumab (anti-PD-L1) treatment. The receptors shown here come from a man between 60 and 75 years old with urothelial cancer.

The V call is TRBV7-3, the J call TRBJ2-7; D might be TRBD2 (5 bases). Trimming cost V 5 bases and J 7 bases, with 18 bases left between them. The germline V gene has CDR1 SGHTA and CDR2 FQGTGA. This CDR3 region has 14 residues. The CDR3 loop reads CASSPGLGLGEQYF. The DNA for the CDR3 is TGTGCCAGCAGCCCTGGACTGGGCCTAGGGGAGCAGTACTTC.

This clone was recorded once. The chain has TRBV11-3 and TRBJ1-3; possibly TRBD1 for D (6 bases). Trimming pared 5 bases from V and 0 bases from J, leaving 11 bases between. The germline V gene encodes CDR1 SGHNT and CDR2 YENEEA. CDR3 size: 15 residues. The CDR3 region has the DNA TGTGCCAGCAGCCTGGGACACTTCTCTGGAAACACCATATATTTT. It yields the protein CASSLGHFSGNTIYF.

For the CDR3, the DNA is TGCGCCAGCAGCTTGGGACAGGCTCTGGATACGCAGTATTTT. Amino acid sequence: CASSLGQALDTQYF. The chain combines TRBV5-1 with TRBJ2-3; D perhaps matches TRBD1 (6 bases). Trimming stripped 0 bases from V and 6 bases from J, with 11 bases between. This CDR3 is 14 amino acids long. Germline V gene data show CDR1 as SGHRS and CDR2 as YFSETQ.

The chain links TRBV7-3 to TRBJ2-1; D is possibly TRBD2 (6 bases). This CDR3 spans 16 amino acids. Germline assignment: CDR1 SGHTA and CDR2 FQGTGA. V lost 4 bases and J lost 1, with 14 bases in between. The CDR3 protein is CASSSRRGESYNEQFF. CDR3 coding DNA: TGTGCCAGCAGCTCCCGGCGGGGAGAATCCTACAATGAGCAGTTCTTC.

The genes are TRBV18 and TRBJ2-3; TRBD1 agrees at 9 bases. Germline assignment: CDR1 KGHSH and CDR2 LQKENI. The ends lost 4 bases at V and 1 base at J; junction bases unmatched: 6. The CDR3 length is 16 residues. The CDR3 reads CASSLLRDRGTDTQYF. The CDR3 DNA is TGTGCCAGCTCACTCCTCCGGGACAGGGGCACAGATACGCAGTATTTT.

V gene TRBV19 combines with J gene TRBJ1-5; weak D call: TRBD1 (5 bases). V lost 3 bases and J 0 bases, leaving 9 bases between the germline ends. CDR3 length: 15 residues. Germline V gene sequence: CDR1 LNHDA, CDR2 SQIVND (reference sequence). The CDR3 here is CASSILQGSNQPQHF. CDR3 DNA sequence: TGTGCCAGTAGTATTCTCCAGGGTAGCAATCAGCCCCAGCATTTT.